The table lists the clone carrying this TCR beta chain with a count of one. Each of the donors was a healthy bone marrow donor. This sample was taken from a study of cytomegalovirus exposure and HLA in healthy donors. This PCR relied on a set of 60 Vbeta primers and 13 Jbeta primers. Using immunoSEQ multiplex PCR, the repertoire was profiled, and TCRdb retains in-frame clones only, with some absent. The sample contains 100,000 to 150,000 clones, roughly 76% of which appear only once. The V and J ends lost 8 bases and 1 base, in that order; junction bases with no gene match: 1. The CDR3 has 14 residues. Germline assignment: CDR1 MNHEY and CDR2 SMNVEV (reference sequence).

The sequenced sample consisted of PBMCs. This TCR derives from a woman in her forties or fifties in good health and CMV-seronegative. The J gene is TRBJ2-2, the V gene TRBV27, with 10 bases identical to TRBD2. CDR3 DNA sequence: TGTGCCAGCTGGACTAGCGGGAACACCGGGGAGCTGTTTTTT. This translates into CASWTSGNTGELFF.